The clone carrying this T cell receptor beta chain was recorded a few times. This sample is part of a study of quantifying T cell responses using KT2 cells. Study summary: RNA was reverse transcribed with TCR alpha and beta constant-region primers.

Each cDNA got a UMI-containing oligo ligated at its 3' end. The first PCR ran 4 to 5 cycles with an equimolar RC1.1 and RC1.2 beta primer mix. From the UMI-ligation and nested PCR reads, TCRdb called clonotypes with MiXCR, one entry per CDR3 protein. Of 40,000 to 50,000 distinct CDR3 sequences listed, over 15% are singletons. Germline CDR1 is DFQATT and CDR2 is SNEGSKA (reference sequence). V was trimmed by 1 base and J by 3 bases, leaving 10 bases between them. CDR3 length equals 13 residues. The receptor comes from a human donor. The chain has TRBV20-1 and TRBJ2-7; D is unclear. Material: PBMCs spiked with cells of the T cell clone KT2. The CDR3 DNA is TGCAGTGCTAGAGGGAACACGAACTACGAGCAGTACTTC. The encoded protein is CSARGNTNYEQYF.